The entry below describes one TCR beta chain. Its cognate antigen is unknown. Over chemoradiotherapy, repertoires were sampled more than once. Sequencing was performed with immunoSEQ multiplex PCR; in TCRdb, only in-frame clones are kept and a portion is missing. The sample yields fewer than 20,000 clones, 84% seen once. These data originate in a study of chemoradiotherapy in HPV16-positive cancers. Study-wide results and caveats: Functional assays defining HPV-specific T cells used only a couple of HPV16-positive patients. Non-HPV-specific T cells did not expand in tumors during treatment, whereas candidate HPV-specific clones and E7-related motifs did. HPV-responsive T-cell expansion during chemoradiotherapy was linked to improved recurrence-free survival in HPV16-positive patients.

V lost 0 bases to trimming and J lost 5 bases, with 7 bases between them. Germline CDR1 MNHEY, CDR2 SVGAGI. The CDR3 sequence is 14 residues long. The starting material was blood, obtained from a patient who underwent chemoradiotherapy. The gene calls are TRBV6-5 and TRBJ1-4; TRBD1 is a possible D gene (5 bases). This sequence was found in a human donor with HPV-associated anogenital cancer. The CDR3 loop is CASSYSGANEKLFF. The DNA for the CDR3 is TGTGCCAGCAGTTACTCCGGGGCAAATGAAAAACTGTTTTTT.